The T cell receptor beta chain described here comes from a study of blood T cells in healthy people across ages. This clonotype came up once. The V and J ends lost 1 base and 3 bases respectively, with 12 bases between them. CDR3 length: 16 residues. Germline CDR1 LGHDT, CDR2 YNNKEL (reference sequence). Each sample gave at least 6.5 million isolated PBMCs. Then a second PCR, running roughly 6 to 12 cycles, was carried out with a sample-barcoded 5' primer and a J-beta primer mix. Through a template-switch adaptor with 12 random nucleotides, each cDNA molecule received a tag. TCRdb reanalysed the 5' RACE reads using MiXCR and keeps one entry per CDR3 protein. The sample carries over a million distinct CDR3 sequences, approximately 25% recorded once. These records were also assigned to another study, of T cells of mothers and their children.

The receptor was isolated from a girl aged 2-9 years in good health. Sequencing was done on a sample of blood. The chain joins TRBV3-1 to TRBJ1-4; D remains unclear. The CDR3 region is CASSQVQLQPNEKLFF. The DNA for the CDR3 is TGTGCCAGCAGCCAAGTACAGCTTCAACCTAATGAAAAACTGTTTTTT.